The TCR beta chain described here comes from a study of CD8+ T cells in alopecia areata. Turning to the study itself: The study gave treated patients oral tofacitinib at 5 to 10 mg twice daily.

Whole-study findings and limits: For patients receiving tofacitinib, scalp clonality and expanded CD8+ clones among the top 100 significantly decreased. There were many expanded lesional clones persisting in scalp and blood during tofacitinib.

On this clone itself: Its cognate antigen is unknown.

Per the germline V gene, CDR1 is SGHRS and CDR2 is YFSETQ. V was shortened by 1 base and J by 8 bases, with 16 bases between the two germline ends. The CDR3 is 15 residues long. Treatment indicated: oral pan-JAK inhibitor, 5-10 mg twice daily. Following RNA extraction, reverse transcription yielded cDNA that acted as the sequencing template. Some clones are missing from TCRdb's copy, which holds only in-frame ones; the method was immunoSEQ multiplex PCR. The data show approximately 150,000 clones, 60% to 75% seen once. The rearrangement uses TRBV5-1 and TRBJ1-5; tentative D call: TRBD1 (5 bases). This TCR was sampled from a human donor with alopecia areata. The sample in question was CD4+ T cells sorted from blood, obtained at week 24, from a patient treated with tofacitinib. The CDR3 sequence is CASSLMGEVTEPQHF. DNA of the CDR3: TGCGCCAGCAGCTTGATGGGGGAAGTGACGGAGCCCCAGCATTTT.